This TCR beta chain appears in the sequencing data of a study of shared clonotypes between healthy human individuals. Per the study methods: As immunoSEQ supplied junction-only sequences (without quality scores), filtering differed. The assay was immunoSEQ multiplex PCR, and TCRdb's table has in-frame clones only and misses some. For V, J and clone size, that table is used; D and trimming come from the DNA. In the table there are around 1 million clones, over 60% of which are singletons. The CDR3 sequence is 14 residues long. Germline V CDR1 and CDR2: MDHEN, SYDVKM. V was shortened by 2 bases and J by 6 bases, with 12 bases between the two germline ends. Donors were healthy HIV-negative adults without recently reported acute infections or vaccinations. Every donor was a Caucasian adult from Nashville, Tennessee. Study-wide findings and caveats: Exclusively blood specimens were collected; tissue repertoires likely differ.

Only one count was recorded for this clone. Its specificity is not known. This TCR derives from a man younger than 35 in good health. The chain combines TRBV28 with TRBJ2-3, with D unresolved. Sequencing was carried out using memory CD4+ T cells sorted from blood. Subset given: CD45RA-negative fraction. CDR3 in DNA: TGTGCCAGCAGTTTAAACCCCCGGCCCGATACGCAGTATTTT. Its protein product is CASSLNPRPDTQYF. Looking up the rest from reference TRBV28 and TRBJ2-3 gives the full variable domain: DVKVTQSSRYLVKRTGEKVFLECVQDMDHENMFWYRQDPGLGLRLIYFSYDVKMKEKGDIPEGYSVSREKKERFSLILESASTNQTSMYLCASSLNPRPDTQYFGPGTRLTVL.